Below, 6 T cell receptor beta chains from the same sample are listed, as sequenced in a study of blood T cell repertoires in COVID-19. Using immunoSEQ multiplex PCR, the repertoire was profiled, and TCRdb retains in-frame clones only, with some absent. The sample carries approximately 290,000 clones, 70% to 85% recorded once. The source material was peripheral blood. All receptors come from a human donor with COVID-19, enrolled during active disease. The donor label of this sample is uncertain.

V is TRBV9 and J is TRBJ1-6; D might be TRBD1 (6 bases). Germline CDR1 and CDR2: SGDLS and YYNGEE. CDR3 size: 14 residues. V was trimmed by 5 bases and J by 7 bases, leaving 13 bases between them. The CDR3 DNA sequence: TGTGCCAGCAGAGCGGGGGGCTGGAATTCACCCCTCCACTTT. Protein sequence: CASRAGGWNSPLHF.

The sample holds a few counts of this clone. This sequence joins TRBV11-3 and TRBJ1-3; D is unclear. CDR1 and CDR2 from the germline V gene are SGHNT and YENEEA. Trimming cost V 4 bases and J 0 bases, with 7 bases left between them. CDR3 length: 14 amino acids. The CDR3 DNA reads TGTGCCAGCAGCTCGGGTTTCTCTGGAAACACCATATATTTT. This gives the protein CASSSGFSGNTIYF. Using reference TRBV11-3 and TRBJ1-3 for the parts outside the CDR3, the full variable domain is EAGVVQSPRYKIIEKKQPVAFWCNPISGHNTLYWYLQNLGQGPELLIRYENEEAVDDSQLPKDRFSAERLKGVDSTLKIQPAELGDSAVYLCASSSGFSGNTIYFGEGSWLTVV.

This chain joins TRBV28 and TRBJ1-6, with a weak D call TRBD1 (5 bases). This CDR3 comprises 13 residues. V was trimmed by 10 bases and J by 8 bases, leaving 15 bases between them. CDR1 is MDHEN and CDR2 is SYDVKM in the germline V gene. The CDR3 bases are TGTGCCACCCGGTTTTGGGGCGATTCACCCCTCCACTTT. Its translation is CATRFWGDSPLHF.

The chain couples TRBV9 to TRBJ1-3; 7 bases are a match to TRBD1. The CDR3 is 15 amino acids. Germline loops: CDR1 SGDLS, CDR2 YYNGEE. V lost 4 bases to trimming and J lost 0 bases; unmatched junction nucleotides: 4. The CDR3 here is CASSPRQGSGNTIYF. The CDR3 bases are TGTGCCAGCAGCCCGCGACAGGGCTCTGGAAACACCATATATTTT.

V usage is TRBV7-6 and J usage is TRBJ2-2; 8 bases are shared with TRBD1. In germline, CDR1 is SGHVS, CDR2 FNYEAQ. The CDR3 is 15 residues long. The V segment lost 5 bases and the J segment 4 bases; nucleotides outside the gene matches: 6. The CDR3 coding sequence is TGTGCCAGCAGCGACCAGGGGGCGCCCACCGGGGAGCTGTTTTTT. This gives the protein CASSDQGAPTGELFF.

J is TRBJ2-4 and V is TRBV19; 8 nucleotides align to TRBD2. The V segment lost 1 base and the J segment 9 bases; nucleotides outside the gene matches: 14. Per the germline V gene, CDR1 is LNHDA and CDR2 is SQIVND (reference sequence). This CDR3 comprises 17 residues. This chain's CDR3 is CASSIGVGSGTWLIQYF. The CDR3 DNA reads as TGTGCCAGTAGTATAGGGGTAGGTAGCGGGACCTGGCTCATTCAGTACTTC.